The text below deals with one TCR beta chain. The clone's antigen remains unknown. It has no much larger one-base neighbor in the sample; base qualities were not kept. This sample stems from a study of immune evolution from preneoplasia to lung adenocarcinoma (dated by TCRdb to the early 2020s). As for the study more broadly: HLA loss of heterozygosity was found in approximately 7.6% of AIS, more than 13% of MIA and about a third of ADC lesions, and in no AAH lesions. The study used immune gene expression, TCR sequencing and multiplex immunofluorescence to profile the immune contexture of lung adenocarcinoma precursors and invasive adenocarcinoma. Resected precursor lesions (AAH, AIS, MIA) and invasive adenocarcinomas were compared against paired morphologically normal lung tissue. The sample size was set by how many specimens were available, not by a prior power calculation. The immune data were integrated with whole exome sequencing and methylation data from the same cohort of nodules. The overall cohort was made up of more than 40 patients with pulmonary nodules who had surgical resection. A total of some 53 patients contributed TCR sequencing data. According to the study, fewer than 130 samples went through TCR sequencing. Class I HLA alleles were inferred from exome data with POLYSOLVER, and allele-specific HLA loss was detected with LOHHLA. The paper's findings and limits, for the study overall: The highest clonality was observed in normal lung, whereas higher T cell density and diversity but lower clonality appeared to be present in later-stage lesions. The findings were based on association rather than direct causation, and larger cohorts with long-term follow-up and longitudinal biopsies were deemed needed. Top T cell clone frequencies were highest in normal lung and appeared to decrease progressively from AAH through AIS, MIA and invasive adenocarcinoma. The highest T cell clonality was observed in KRAS-mutant nodules compared with EGFR-mutant or double wild-type lesions. All patients were from Japan and China, so applicability to Western populations was uncertain.

The patients had resection in Japan or China between 2014 and 2017. Two lung cancer pathologists independently reviewed H&E slides to confirm the histologic diagnosis of every case. For nucleic acid extraction, premalignant or tumor cells were enriched by macro-dissection following pathologic assessment. FFPE tissue was used for DNA isolation with the AllPrep DNA/RNA FFPE Kit. Using the immunoSEQ hsTCRbeta Kit, TCR beta CDR3 regions were sequenced from DNA. In the original analysis: The ImmunoSEQ Analyzer was used to analyse the TCR sequencing data. T cell clonality was defined as 1 minus Pielou's evenness computed on productive rearrangements. T cell diversity was measured with the inverse Simpson index on productive templates. T cell density was expressed as TCR beta template counts normalized to usable DNA, with usable DNA estimated by amplifying and sequencing housekeeping genes. Two-sided Kruskal-Wallis tests were used to compare TCR metrics across histologic stages. TCRdb mirrors the immuneACCESS table, restricted to in-frame sequences. Some clones are absent from its copies; in checked studies, under half trace to an unresolved V gene, and the reason for the others is unknown. For V, J and clone size, that table is used; D and trimming come from the DNA. The table for this sample lists 12,000 or so clones; about 83% of them were counted only once. Together, the top ten hold about 3.8% of the sample.

Based on the germline V gene, the CDR1 and CDR2 sequences are SGHNT and YENEEA. Counted from cysteine to phenylalanine, this CDR3 has 15 amino acids. Only the CDR3 part of the read is kept: 45 bases, read in frame from the first base. The V and J ends are trimmed by 1 base and 2 bases, leaving 9 bases between them. Material for sequencing was FFPE tissue from an adenomatous hyperplasia lung lesion. In the paper's terms, the cell subset or site label means: atypical adenomatous hyperplasia (AAH), lung preneoplasia. The clonotype comes from a person aged 50-75 years with lung adenocarcinoma. The chain joins TRBV11-3 to TRBJ1-3; a tentative D call is TRBD1 (5 bases match). CDR3 region: CASSLVQGAGNTIYF. The sequence in DNA is TGTGCCAGCAGCTTAGTCCAGGGCGCTGGAAACACCATATATTTT. Here the CDR3 is joined to the reference TRBV11-3 and TRBJ1-3 genes, and the full variable domain is: EAGVVQSPRYKIIEKKQPVAFWCNPISGHNTLYWYLQNLGQGPELLIRYENEEAVDDSQLPKDRFSAERLKGVDSTLKIQPAELGDSAVYLCASSLVQGAGNTIYFGEGSWLTVV.